The clone carrying this T cell receptor beta chain was found a few times. Primers for the PCR totalled 60 Vbeta and 13 Jbeta. The protocol was immunoSEQ multiplex PCR, while the TCRdb copy is restricted to in-frame clones and leaves out a portion. The sample consists of fewer than 200,000 clones, about four fifths of them appearing once. This sample is part of a study of cytomegalovirus exposure and HLA in healthy donors. This CDR3 has 18 residues. V trimming: 5 bases; J trimming: 4 bases; junction bases outside the gene matches: 15. Per germline, CDR1 MNHEY and CDR2 SMNVEV (reference sequence). Sequencing was carried out using PBMCs. The sequence was collected from a woman younger than 35 in good health and CMV-seropositive. The chain uses TRBV27 and TRBJ2-5, with 11 bases that match TRBD2. CDR3 loop: CASSPRLAGKMLAETQYF. CDR3 DNA sequence: TGTGCCAGCAGTCCCCGACTAGCGGGGAAAATGTTAGCAGAGACCCAGTACTTC.